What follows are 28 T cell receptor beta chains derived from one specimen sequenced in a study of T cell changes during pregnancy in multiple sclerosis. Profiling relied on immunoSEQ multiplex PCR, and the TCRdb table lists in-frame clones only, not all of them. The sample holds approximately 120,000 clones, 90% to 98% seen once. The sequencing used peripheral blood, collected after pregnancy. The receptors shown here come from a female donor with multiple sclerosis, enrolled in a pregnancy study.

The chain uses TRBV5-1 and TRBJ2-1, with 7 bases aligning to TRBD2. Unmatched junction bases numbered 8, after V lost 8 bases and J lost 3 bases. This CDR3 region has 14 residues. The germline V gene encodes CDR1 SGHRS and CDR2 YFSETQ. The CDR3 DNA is TGCGCCAGTTCCCCGGCTAGCGGCTACAATGAGCAGTTCTTC. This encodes CASSPASGYNEQFF.

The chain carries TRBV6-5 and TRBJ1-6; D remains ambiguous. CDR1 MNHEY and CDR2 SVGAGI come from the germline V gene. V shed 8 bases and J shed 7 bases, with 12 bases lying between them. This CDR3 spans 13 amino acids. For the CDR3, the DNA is TGTGCCAGCGCCGAGATTCTCAATTCACCCCTCCACTTT. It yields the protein CASAEILNSPLHF.

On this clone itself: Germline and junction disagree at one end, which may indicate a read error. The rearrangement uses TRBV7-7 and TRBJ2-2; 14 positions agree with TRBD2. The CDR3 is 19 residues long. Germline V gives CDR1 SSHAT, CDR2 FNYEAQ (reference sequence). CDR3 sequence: CASSPAGLAGGWGAGELFF. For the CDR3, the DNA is TGTGCTAGCAGCCCAGCCGGACTAGCGGGAGGATGGGGGGCCGGGGAGCTGTTTTTT.

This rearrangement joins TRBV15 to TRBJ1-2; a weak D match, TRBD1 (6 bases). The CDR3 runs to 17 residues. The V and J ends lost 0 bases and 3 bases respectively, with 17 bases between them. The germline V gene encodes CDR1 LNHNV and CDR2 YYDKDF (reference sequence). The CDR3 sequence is CATSREELDSLYYGYTF. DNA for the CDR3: TGTGCCACCAGCAGAGAGGAACTGGACAGCCTCTACTATGGCTACACCTTC.

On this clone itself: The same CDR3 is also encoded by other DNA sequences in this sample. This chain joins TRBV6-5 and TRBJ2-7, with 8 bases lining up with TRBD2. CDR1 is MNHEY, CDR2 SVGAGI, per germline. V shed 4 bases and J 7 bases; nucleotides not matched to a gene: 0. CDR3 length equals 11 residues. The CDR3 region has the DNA TGTGCCAGCAGTTCGGGAGGGGAGCAGTACTTC. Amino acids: CASSSGGEQYF.

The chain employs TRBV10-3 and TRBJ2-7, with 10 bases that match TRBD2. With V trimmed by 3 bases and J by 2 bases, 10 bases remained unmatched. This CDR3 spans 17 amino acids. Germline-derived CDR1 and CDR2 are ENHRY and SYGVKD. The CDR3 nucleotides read TGTGCCATCAGTGATACACCCCCCGGGACTAGCGCCTACGAGCAGTACTTC. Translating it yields CAISDTPPGTSAYEQYF.

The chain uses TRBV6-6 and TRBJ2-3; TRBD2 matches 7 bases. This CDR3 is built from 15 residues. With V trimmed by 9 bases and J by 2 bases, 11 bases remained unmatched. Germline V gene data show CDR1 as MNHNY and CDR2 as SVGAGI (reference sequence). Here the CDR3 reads CASDASGGFTDTQYF. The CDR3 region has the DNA TGTGCCAGTGATGCGTCGGGGGGTTTCACAGATACGCAGTATTTT.

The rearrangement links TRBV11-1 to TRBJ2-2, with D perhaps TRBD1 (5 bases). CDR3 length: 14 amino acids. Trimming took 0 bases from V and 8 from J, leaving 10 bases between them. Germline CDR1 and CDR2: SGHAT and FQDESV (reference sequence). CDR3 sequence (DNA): TGTGCCAGCAGCTTAGCGCAGGGCTTAGGGGAGCTGTTTTTT. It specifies CASSLAQGLGELFF.

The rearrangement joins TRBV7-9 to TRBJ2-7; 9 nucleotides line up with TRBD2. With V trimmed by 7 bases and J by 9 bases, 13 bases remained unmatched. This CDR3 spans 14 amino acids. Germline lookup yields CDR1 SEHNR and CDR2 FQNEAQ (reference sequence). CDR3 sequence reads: CASTGGVAGEMQYF. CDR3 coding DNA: TGTGCCAGCACCGGCGGAGTAGCGGGAGAGATGCAGTACTTC.

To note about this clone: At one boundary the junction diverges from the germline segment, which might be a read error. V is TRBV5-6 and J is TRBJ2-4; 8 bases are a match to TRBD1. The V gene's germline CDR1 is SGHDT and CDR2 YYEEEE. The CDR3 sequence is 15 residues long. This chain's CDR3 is CASSILTGGKTIQYF. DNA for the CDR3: TGTGCCAGCAGCATCCTAACAGGGGGAAAAACCATTCAGTACTTC.

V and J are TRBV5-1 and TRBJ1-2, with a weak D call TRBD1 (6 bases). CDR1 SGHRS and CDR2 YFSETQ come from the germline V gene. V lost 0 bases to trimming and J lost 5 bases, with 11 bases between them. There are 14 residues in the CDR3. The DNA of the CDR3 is TGCGCCAGCAGCTTGGGACAGGACAAGTATGGCTACACCTTC. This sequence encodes CASSLGQDKYGYTF.

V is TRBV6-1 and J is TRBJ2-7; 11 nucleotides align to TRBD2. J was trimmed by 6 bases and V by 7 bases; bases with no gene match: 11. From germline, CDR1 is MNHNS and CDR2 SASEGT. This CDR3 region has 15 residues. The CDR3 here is CASKWGLAGGSEQYF. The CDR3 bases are TGTGCCAGCAAATGGGGGCTAGCGGGAGGTTCCGAGCAGTACTTC.

CDR3 residues: CASREGLYSDTQYF. CDR3 DNA sequence: TGTGCCAGCAGGGAGGGCCTTTATTCAGATACGCAGTATTTT. The chain couples TRBV2 to TRBJ2-3; D may be TRBD2 (6 bases). Germline V CDR1 and CDR2: SNHLY, FYNNEI. The length of the CDR3 is 14 residues. V lost 6 bases and J 4 bases, leaving 14 bases between the germline ends.

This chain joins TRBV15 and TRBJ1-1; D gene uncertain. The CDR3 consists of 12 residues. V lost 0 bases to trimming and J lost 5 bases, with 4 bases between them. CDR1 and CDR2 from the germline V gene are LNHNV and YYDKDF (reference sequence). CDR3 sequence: CATSRDTTEAFF. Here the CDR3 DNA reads TGTGCCACCAGCAGAGATACAACTGAAGCTTTCTTT.

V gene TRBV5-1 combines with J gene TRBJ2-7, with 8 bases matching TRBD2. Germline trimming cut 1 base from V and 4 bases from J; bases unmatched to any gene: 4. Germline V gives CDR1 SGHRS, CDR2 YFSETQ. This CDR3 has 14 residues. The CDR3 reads CASSLTGGGYEQYF. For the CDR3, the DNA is TGCGCCAGCAGCTTGACGGGAGGGGGGTACGAGCAGTACTTC.

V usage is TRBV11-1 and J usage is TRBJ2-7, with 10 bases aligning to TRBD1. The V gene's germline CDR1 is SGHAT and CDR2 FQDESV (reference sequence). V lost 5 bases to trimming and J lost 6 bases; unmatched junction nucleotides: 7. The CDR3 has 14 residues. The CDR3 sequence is CASSPGTGVFEQYF. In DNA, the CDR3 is TGTGCCAGCAGCCCCGGGACAGGGGTGTTCGAGCAGTACTTC.

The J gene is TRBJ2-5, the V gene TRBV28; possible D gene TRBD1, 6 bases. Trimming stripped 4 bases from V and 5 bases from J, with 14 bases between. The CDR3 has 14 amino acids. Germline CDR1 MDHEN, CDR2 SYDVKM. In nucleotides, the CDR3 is TGTGCCAGCAGTTACACAGGGAGTGGGGAGACCCAGTACTTC. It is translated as CASSYTGSGETQYF.

DNA of the CDR3: TGTGCCATCAGATCCGGGACAGGGTTCGGTGACATTCAGTACTTC. This translates into CAIRSGTGFGDIQYF. The chain combines TRBV10-3 with TRBJ2-4, with 9 bases identical to TRBD1. This CDR3 has 15 residues. Germline V gene lookup returns CDR1 ENHRY and CDR2 SYGVKD. The V and J ends lost 6 bases and 8 bases, in that order; junction bases with no gene match: 11.

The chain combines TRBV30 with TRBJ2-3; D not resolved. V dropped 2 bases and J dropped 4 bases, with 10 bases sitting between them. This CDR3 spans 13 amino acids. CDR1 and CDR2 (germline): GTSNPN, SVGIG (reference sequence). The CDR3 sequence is CAWSHGVADTQYF. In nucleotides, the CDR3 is TGTGCCTGGAGTCACGGAGTGGCAGATACGCAGTATTTT.

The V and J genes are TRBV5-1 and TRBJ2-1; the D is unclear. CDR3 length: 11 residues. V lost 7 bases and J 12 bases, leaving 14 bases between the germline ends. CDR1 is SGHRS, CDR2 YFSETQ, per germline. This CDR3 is CASHSQAGQFF. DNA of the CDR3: TGCGCCAGCCACTCCCAGGCAGGGCAGTTCTTC.

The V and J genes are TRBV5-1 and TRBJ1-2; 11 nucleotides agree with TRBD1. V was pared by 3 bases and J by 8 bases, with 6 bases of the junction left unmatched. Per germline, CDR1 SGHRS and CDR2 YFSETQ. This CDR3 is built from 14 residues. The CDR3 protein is CASSSGQGGMGYTF. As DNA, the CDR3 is TGCGCCAGCAGCTCGGGACAGGGGGGCATGGGCTACACCTTC.

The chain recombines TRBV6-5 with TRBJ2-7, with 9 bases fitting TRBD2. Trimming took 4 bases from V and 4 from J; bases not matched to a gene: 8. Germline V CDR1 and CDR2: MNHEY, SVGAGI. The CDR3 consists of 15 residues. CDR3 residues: CASSSTGTSLYEQYF. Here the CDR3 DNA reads TGTGCCAGCAGTTCCACCGGGACTAGCTTGTACGAGCAGTACTTC.

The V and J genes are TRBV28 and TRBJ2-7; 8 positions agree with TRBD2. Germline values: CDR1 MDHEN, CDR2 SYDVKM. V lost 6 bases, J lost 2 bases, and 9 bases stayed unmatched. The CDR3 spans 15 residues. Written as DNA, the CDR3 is TGTGCCAGCAGAACGGGAGGGGCGGGAGCCTACGAGCAGTACTTC. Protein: CASRTGGAGAYEQYF.

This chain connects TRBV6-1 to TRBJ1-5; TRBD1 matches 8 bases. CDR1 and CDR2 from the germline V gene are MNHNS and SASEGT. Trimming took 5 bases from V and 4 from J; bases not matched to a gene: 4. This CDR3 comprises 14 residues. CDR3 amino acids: CASSHRGTNQPQHF. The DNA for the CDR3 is TGTGCCAGCAGTCACAGGGGGACTAATCAGCCCCAGCATTTT.

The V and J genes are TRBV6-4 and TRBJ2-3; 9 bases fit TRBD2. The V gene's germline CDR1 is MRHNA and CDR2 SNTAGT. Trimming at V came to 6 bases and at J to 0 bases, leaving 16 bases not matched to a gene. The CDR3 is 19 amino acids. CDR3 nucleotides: TGTGCCAGCAGCCCGCGAGGAAGCGGGAGGTACCCCAGCACAGATACGCAGTATTTT. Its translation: CASSPRGSGRYPSTDTQYF.

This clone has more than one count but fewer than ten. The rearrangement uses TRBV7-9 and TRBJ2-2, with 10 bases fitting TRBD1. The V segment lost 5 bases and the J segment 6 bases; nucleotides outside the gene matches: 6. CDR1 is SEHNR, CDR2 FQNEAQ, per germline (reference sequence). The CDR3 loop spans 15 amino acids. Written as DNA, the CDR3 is TGTGCCAGCAGCAAACCGACAGGGGGCTCCGGGGAGCTGTTTTTT. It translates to CASSKPTGGSGELFF.

The chain's CDR3 is CASSYSTRNSPLHF. The CDR3 DNA sequence: TGTGCCAGCAGTTACTCGACACGTAATTCACCCCTCCACTTT. V usage is TRBV6-5 and J usage is TRBJ1-6; D remains unclear. The CDR3 runs to 14 residues. Trimming took off 0 bases at V and 6 bases at J, with 6 bases between the two ends. Germline values: CDR1 MNHEY, CDR2 SVGAGI.

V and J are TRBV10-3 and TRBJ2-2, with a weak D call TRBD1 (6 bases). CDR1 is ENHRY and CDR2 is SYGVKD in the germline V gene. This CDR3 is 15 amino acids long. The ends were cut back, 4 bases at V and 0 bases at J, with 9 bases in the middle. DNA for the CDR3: TGTGCCATCAGTGTCGGGACAACGAACACCGGGGAGCTGTTTTTT. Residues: CAISVGTTNTGELFF.